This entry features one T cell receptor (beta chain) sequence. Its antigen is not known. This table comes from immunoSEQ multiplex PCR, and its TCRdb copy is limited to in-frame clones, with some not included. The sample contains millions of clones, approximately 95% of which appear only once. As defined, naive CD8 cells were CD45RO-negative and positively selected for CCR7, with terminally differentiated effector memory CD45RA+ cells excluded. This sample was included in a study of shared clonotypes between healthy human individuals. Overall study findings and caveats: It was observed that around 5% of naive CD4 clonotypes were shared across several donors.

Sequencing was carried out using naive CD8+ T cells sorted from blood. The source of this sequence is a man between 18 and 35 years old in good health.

The CDR3 DNA reads TGTGCCAGCAGTTTTTCAGCGGGGTCCTACGAGCAGTACTTC. Amino acid sequence: CASSFSAGSYEQYF. The chain couples TRBV27 to TRBJ2-7; TRBD2 matches at 7 bases. The CDR3 contains 14 residues. The junction had 3 bases not matched to a gene; V was cut back by 3 bases and J by 1 base. Per the germline V gene, CDR1 is MNHEY and CDR2 is SMNVEV (reference sequence).